This entry is about one T cell receptor (beta chain). The antigen remains undetermined. CD8+ and CD4+ T cells taken from blood had their TCR beta sequenced. In the multiple sclerosis control group, patients were treatment-naive and had stable or active relapsing-remitting disease. This entry is derived from a study of CD8 T cells in Susac syndrome. Study results and caveats: In its TCR sequencing and HLA analysis, the study acknowledged that the number of individuals was relatively small.

The RNA input was about 0.5 to 1 ug, and it was reverse transcribed with random hexamers. The TCR beta CDR3 was amplified by immunoSEQ multiplex PCR across 54 Vbeta, 13 Jbeta. A single record per CDR3 protein comes from TCRdb applying MiXCR to the immunoSEQ multiplex PCR reads. The sample records 150,000 to 250,000 distinct CDR3 sequences, 90% to 95% being singletons. V was clipped by 2 bases and J by 7 bases, with 12 bases between them. CDR3 length: 13 residues. Sequenced material: CD4+ T cells from PBMCs. The chain joins TRBV12-3 or TRBV12-4 to TRBJ2-7, with D tentatively TRBD1 (5 bases). This receptor was taken from a human donor with multiple sclerosis. CDR3 sequence reads: CASSLRSREEQYF. CDR3 nucleotides: TGTGCCAGCAGTTTACGGTCCAGGGAAGAGCAGTACTTC.